The 24 T cell receptor beta chains given below trace back to one sample, sequenced in a study of CD8+ T cells in alopecia areata. Noted treatment: oral pan-JAK inhibitor, 5-10 mg twice daily. Following RNA extraction, reverse transcription yielded cDNA that acted as the sequencing template. Clones were sequenced by immunoSEQ multiplex PCR, and TCRdb holds only the in-frame ones, with some missing. This repertoire shows some 190,000 clones, 40% to 65% found once; its top ten account for roughly 9.1%. The sample here was CD8+ T cells sorted from blood, taken around week 52, from a patient treated with tofacitinib. The origin of the receptors is a human donor with alopecia areata.

The rearrangement links TRBV4-3 to TRBJ2-2; D perhaps matches TRBD2 (6 bases). Trimming pared 8 bases from V and 5 bases from J, leaving 12 bases between. The CDR3 length is 13 residues. Germline V lookup: CDR1 LGHNA, CDR2 YSLEER. CDR3 protein: CASGEGRTGELFF. In DNA, the CDR3 is TGCGCCAGCGGTGAGGGGAGGACCGGGGAGCTGTTTTTT.

CDR3 bases: TGTGCCAGCAGTGAGTGGGGTAGCAATCAGCCCCAGCATTTT. This sequence encodes CASSEWGSNQPQHF. The chain joins TRBV2 to TRBJ1-5; D unresolved. This CDR3 is built from 14 residues. The ends were cut back, 3 bases at V and 0 bases at J, with 6 bases in the middle. Germline V gives CDR1 SNHLY, CDR2 FYNNEI.

This clone was detected a few times. The chain has TRBV5-1 and TRBJ1-1, with 10 positions matching TRBD1. V lost 5 bases and J lost 8; bases outside the gene matches: 3. The CDR3 has 12 residues. Germline CDR1 SGHRS, CDR2 YFSETQ. The DNA for the CDR3 is TGCGCCAGCAGAGGACAGGGGGTCGAAGCTTTCTTT. Its protein is CASRGQGVEAFF.

The genes are TRBV27 and TRBJ2-1, with 7 bases lining up with TRBD1. With V trimmed by 5 bases and J by 0 bases, 4 bases remained unmatched. Per the germline V gene, CDR1 is MNHEY and CDR2 is SMNVEV (reference sequence). The CDR3 is 15 residues long. Here the CDR3 reads CASSMDRSSYNEQFF. In DNA, the CDR3 is TGTGCCAGCAGTATGGACAGGAGCTCCTACAATGAGCAGTTCTTC.

V gene TRBV18 combines with J gene TRBJ1-4; D perhaps matches TRBD1 (6 bases). Per the germline V gene, CDR1 is KGHSH and CDR2 is LQKENI. The CDR3 is made up of 12 amino acids. V lost 3 bases, J lost 7 bases, and 6 bases lay in between. The CDR3 sequence is CASSPDSEKLFF. The CDR3 DNA reads as TGTGCCAGCTCACCGGACAGTGAAAAACTGTTTTTT.

The chain links TRBV6-5 to TRBJ1-1; D gene uncertain. Germline CDR1 reads MNHEY; CDR2 reads SVGAGI. The CDR3 is made up of 13 amino acids. V was cut by 5 bases and J by 5 bases, with 12 bases left in between. The CDR3 DNA sequence: TGTGCCAGCAGTAACCTAGTACAGACTGAAGCTTTCTTT. The encoded protein is CASSNLVQTEAFF.

This rearrangement joins TRBV4-3 to TRBJ2-5, with D perhaps TRBD1 (5 bases). The germline V gene encodes CDR1 LGHNA and CDR2 YSLEER. Deletions cut 0 bases from V and 0 bases from J, with 11 bases between. This CDR3 region has 16 residues. The CDR3 is CASSQERGVYQETQYF. CDR3 DNA: TGCGCCAGCAGCCAAGAAAGGGGTGTGTACCAAGAGACCCAGTACTTC.

The rearrangement links TRBV15 to TRBJ2-3, with D possibly matching TRBD1 (5 bases). Trimming removed 0 bases from V and 6 bases from J, with 10 bases in between. Per germline, CDR1 LNHNV and CDR2 YYDKDF (reference sequence). This CDR3 region has 14 residues. The DNA of the CDR3 is TGTGCCACCAGCAGAGAAAAGGGGCTGGATACGCAGTATTTT. Translating it yields CATSREKGLDTQYF.

The chain employs TRBV7-9 and TRBJ1-4, with 7 bases fitting TRBD1. The CDR3 is 15 amino acids. Germline assignment: CDR1 SEHNR and CDR2 FQNEAQ (reference sequence). V lost 5 bases, J lost 8 bases, and 11 bases stayed unmatched. The CDR3 nucleotides read TGTGCCAGCAGCCCTTTGGGGACAGAAGAAGAAAAACTGTTTTTT. Protein sequence: CASSPLGTEEEKLFF.

The chain links TRBV9 to TRBJ1-6; TRBD1 agrees at 8 bases. Looked up from germline, CDR1 is SGDLS and CDR2 is YYNGEE. V trimming: 2 bases; J trimming: 6 bases; junction bases outside the gene matches: 4. This CDR3 region has 15 residues. As DNA, the CDR3 is TGTGCCAGCAGCGTTGGGGGACAGGCTAATTCACCCCTCCACTTT. Amino acids: CASSVGGQANSPLHF. The full variable domain, rest sourced from reference TRBV9 and TRBJ1-6, is DSGVTQTPKHLITATGQRVTLRCSPRSGDLSVYWYQQSLDQGLQFLIQYYNGEERAKGNILERFSAQQFPDLHSELNLSSLELGDSALYFCASSVGGQANSPLHFGNGTRLTVT.

Only a few counts were recorded for this clone. This chain connects TRBV7-6 to TRBJ2-1; D possibly corresponds to TRBD1 (6 bases). V was pared by 6 bases and J by 6 bases, with 15 bases between. CDR3 length: 14 residues. CDR1 SGHVS and CDR2 FNYEAQ come from the germline V gene. CDR3 bases: TGTGCCAGCAGTTCTACAGGGCCACCCAATGAGCAGTTCTTC. This sequence encodes CASSSTGPPNEQFF. Drawing the rest from reference TRBV7-6 and TRBJ2-1, the complete variable domain is GAGVSQSPRYKVTKRGQDVALRCDPISGHVSLYWYRQALGQGPEFLTYFNYEAQQDKSGLPNDRFSAERPEGSISTLTIQRTEQRDSAMYRCASSSTGPPNEQFFGPGTRLTVL.

The J gene is TRBJ1-2, the V gene TRBV29-1, with a weak D call TRBD1 (6 bases). V was shortened by 5 bases and J by 4 bases, with 14 bases between the two germline ends. Looked up from germline, CDR1 is SQVTM and CDR2 is ANQGSEA. There are 13 residues in the CDR3. The CDR3 sequence is CSVPRGEAYGYTF. The CDR3 region has the DNA TGCAGCGTTCCTAGGGGGGAGGCCTATGGCTACACCTTC.

The rearrangement links TRBV27 to TRBJ2-7; D is possibly TRBD1 (6 bases). The CDR3 has 12 residues. Germline V gene sequence: CDR1 MNHEY, CDR2 SMNVEV (reference sequence). Trimming left V 6 bases short and J 3 bases short, with 9 bases between. The CDR3 sequence is CASRSRGYEQYF. The CDR3 DNA reads as TGTGCCAGCAGAAGCAGGGGCTACGAGCAGTACTTC.

V usage is TRBV6-5 and J usage is TRBJ2-2; no clear D. The CDR3 runs to 13 residues. CDR1 and CDR2 from the germline V gene are MNHEY and SVGAGI. V lost 2 bases, J lost 8 bases, and 9 bases lay in between. The CDR3: CASSYSELGELFF. CDR3 DNA: TGTGCCAGCAGTTACAGTGAGCTAGGGGAGCTGTTTTTT.

The rearrangement uses TRBV9 and TRBJ2-7; 7 bases map to TRBD1. The length of the CDR3 is 15 residues. Germline V gene data show CDR1 as SGDLS and CDR2 as YYNGEE. V lost 0 bases, J lost 3 bases, and 6 bases stayed unmatched. The CDR3 sequence: CASSVEPAGGYEQYF. The CDR3 nucleotides are TGTGCCAGCAGCGTAGAGCCGGCAGGGGGCTACGAGCAGTACTTC. The full variable domain, its missing parts supplied by reference TRBV9 and TRBJ2-7, is DSGVTQTPKHLITATGQRVTLRCSPRSGDLSVYWYQQSLDQGLQFLIQYYNGEERAKGNILERFSAQQFPDLHSELNLSSLELGDSALYFCASSVEPAGGYEQYFGPGTRLTVT.

The sample holds a few counts of this clone. The chain is built from TRBV7-8 and TRBJ2-3; possibly TRBD2 for D (6 bases). The germline V gene encodes CDR1 SGHVS and CDR2 FQNEAQ. V dropped 8 bases and J dropped 7 bases, with 10 bases sitting between them. This CDR3 is built from 11 residues. CDR3 amino acids: CASRRGNTQYF. CDR3 sequence (DNA): TGTGCCAGCCGTCGCGGGAATACGCAGTATTTT. The full variable domain, rest sourced from reference TRBV7-8 and TRBJ2-3, is GAGVSQSPRYKVAKRGQDVALRCDPISGHVSLFWYQQALGQGPEFLTYFQNEAQLDKSGLPSDRFFAERPEGSVSTLKIQRTQQEDSAVYLCASRRGNTQYFGPGTRLTVL.

V gene TRBV6-5 combines with J gene TRBJ2-7; 7 bases are a match to TRBD1. With 6 bases clipped from V and 2 bases from J, the junction kept 10 bases outside the gene matches. Germline values: CDR1 MNHEY, CDR2 SVGAGI. The CDR3 runs to 15 residues. CDR3: CASSSGPRGPYEQYF. The CDR3 DNA reads as TGTGCCAGCAGCTCGGGGCCTAGGGGGCCCTACGAGCAGTACTTC.

V usage is TRBV18 and J usage is TRBJ2-6; D gene unclear. Germline V lookup: CDR1 KGHSH, CDR2 LQKENI. The V gene lost 3 bases and the J gene lost 0 bases, with 15 bases spanning the gap. This CDR3 region has 18 residues. The CDR3 DNA follows: TGTGCCAGCTCACCCGCCGAAGGTAGATACTCTGGGGCCAACGTCCTGACTTTC. It specifies CASSPAEGRYSGANVLTF.

This clone has just a few counts. The chain joins TRBV29-1 to TRBJ1-2; 8 nucleotides match TRBD1. The CDR3 extends over 13 amino acids. J was trimmed by 3 bases and V by 6 bases; bases with no gene match: 6. Germline loops: CDR1 SQVTM, CDR2 ANQGSEA. The DNA of the CDR3 is TGCAGCGTCGCGACAGGGGAGGACTATGGCTACACCTTC. As protein: CSVATGEDYGYTF.

V is TRBV6-6 and J is TRBJ1-2, with TRBD1 as a possible D gene (6 bases). Trimming stripped 6 bases from V and 4 bases from J, with 18 bases between. Germline assignment: CDR1 MNHNY and CDR2 SVGAGI (reference sequence). This CDR3 comprises 15 residues. CDR3 sequence: CASRGGSGPGYGYTF. In DNA form, the CDR3 reads TGTGCCAGCAGAGGGGGTTCAGGTCCAGGCTATGGCTACACCTTC.

The V call is TRBV30, the J call TRBJ1-4; D call uncertain. The CDR3 has 13 amino acids. V was clipped by 4 bases and J by 7 bases, with 13 bases between them. Germline CDR1 reads GTSNPN; CDR2 reads SVGIG (reference sequence). CDR3: CAWTVGFGEKLFF. The CDR3 nucleotides are TGTGCCTGGACAGTGGGGTTCGGTGAAAAACTGTTTTTT. Full variable domain (rest looked up from reference TRBV30 and TRBJ1-4): SQTIHQWPATLVQPVGSPLSLECTVEGTSNPNLYWYRQAAGRGLQLLFYSVGIGQISSEVPQNLSASRPQDRQFILSSKKLLLSDSGFYLCAWTVGFGEKLFFGSGTQLSVL.

The V call is TRBV27, the J call TRBJ2-1; D remains unclear. This CDR3 has 11 amino acids. Trimming stripped 6 bases from V and 3 bases from J, with 3 bases between. CDR1 is MNHEY, CDR2 SMNVEV, per germline (reference sequence). CDR3 sequence reads: CASSHYNEQFF. The CDR3 region has the DNA TGTGCCAGCAGCCACTACAATGAGCAGTTCTTC.

Concerning this clone itself: This likely traces to a read error, being one base from a far larger clone. This specimen includes other DNA sequences encoding the same CDR3. J is TRBJ2-7 and V is TRBV30; 8 bases map to TRBD1. Looked up from germline, CDR1 is GTSNPN and CDR2 is SVGIG (reference sequence). CDR3 length equals 11 residues. The CDR3 sequence is CAWTGGYEQYF. The CDR3 bases are TGTGCCTGGACAGGGGGCTACGAACAGTACTTC.

This clone turned up a few times. V and J are TRBV29-1 and TRBJ2-7, with 9 bases fitting TRBD1. This CDR3 is built from 12 residues. Germline loops: CDR1 SQVTM, CDR2 ANQGSEA. V lost 7 bases to trimming and J lost 7 bases; unmatched junction nucleotides: 8. The DNA for the CDR3 is TGCAGCGCGCTACAGGGGGCGGGAGAGCAGTACTTC. Translation: CSALQGAGEQYF.